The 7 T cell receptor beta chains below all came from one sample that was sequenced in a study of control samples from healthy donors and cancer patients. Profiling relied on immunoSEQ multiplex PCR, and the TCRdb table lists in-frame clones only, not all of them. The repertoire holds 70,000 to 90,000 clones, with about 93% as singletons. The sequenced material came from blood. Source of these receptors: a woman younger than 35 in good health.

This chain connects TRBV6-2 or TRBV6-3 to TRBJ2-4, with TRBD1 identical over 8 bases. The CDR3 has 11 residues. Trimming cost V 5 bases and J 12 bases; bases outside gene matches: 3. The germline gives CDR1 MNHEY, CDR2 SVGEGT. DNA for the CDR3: TGTGCCAGCAGTACAGGGGGGAGTCAGTACTTC. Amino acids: CASSTGGSQYF.

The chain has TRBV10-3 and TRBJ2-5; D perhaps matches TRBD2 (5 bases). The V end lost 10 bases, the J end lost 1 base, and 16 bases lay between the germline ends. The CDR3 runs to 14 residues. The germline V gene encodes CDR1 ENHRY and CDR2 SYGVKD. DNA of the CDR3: TGTGCCACACAAGGGATGGAGGTCCAAGAGACCCAGTACTTC. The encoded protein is CATQGMEVQETQYF.

CDR3 region: CASSERGAPGVEGIYF. As DNA, the CDR3 is TGTGCCAGCAGTGAACGTGGGGCCCCCGGGGTCGAAGGCATATATTTT. The V gene is TRBV6-1, the J gene TRBJ1-3, with D perhaps TRBD1 (5 bases). Trimming took off 2 bases at V and 12 bases at J, with 23 bases between the two ends. The V gene's germline CDR1 is MNHNS and CDR2 SASEGT. This CDR3 is built from 16 residues.

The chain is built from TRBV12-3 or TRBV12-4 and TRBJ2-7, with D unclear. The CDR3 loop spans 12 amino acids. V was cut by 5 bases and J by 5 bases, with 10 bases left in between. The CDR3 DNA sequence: TGTGCCAGCAGTCTTGGGCCCCACGAGCAGTACTTC. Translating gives CASSLGPHEQYF.

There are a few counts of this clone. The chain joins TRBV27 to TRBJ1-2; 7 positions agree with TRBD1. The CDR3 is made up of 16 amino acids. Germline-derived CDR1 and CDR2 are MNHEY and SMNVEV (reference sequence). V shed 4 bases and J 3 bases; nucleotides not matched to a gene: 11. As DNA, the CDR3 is TGTGCCAGCAGTTCGACAACTATAACAGGGGACTATGGCTACACCTTC. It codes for CASSSTTITGDYGYTF.

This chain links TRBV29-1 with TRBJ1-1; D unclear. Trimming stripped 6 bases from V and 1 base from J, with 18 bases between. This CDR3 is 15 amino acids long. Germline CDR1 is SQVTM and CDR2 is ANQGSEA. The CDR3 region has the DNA TGCAGCGTGGCCCTCGTTGGGGTAAGGAACACTGAAGCTTTCTTT. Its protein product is CSVALVGVRNTEAFF.

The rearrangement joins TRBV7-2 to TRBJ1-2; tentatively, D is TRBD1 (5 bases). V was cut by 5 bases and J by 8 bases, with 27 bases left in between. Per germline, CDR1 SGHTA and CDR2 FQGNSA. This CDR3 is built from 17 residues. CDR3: CASSAGLWPPSRGGYTF. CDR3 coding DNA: TGTGCCAGCAGCGCGGGACTGTGGCCCCCCTCTCGTGGCGGCTACACCTTC.